The 9 T cell receptor beta chains given below trace back to one sample, sequenced in a study of vaccination and CD4 T cells after COVID-19. With the Oncomine TCR Beta short-read assay, DNA from cultured CD4+ T cells was sequenced. One entry per CDR3 protein results from TCRdb running MiXCR on the PCR reads. The sample includes 15,000 to 17,000 distinct CDR3 sequences, over 45% of them seen just once. The treatment denotes: roughly ten-day PBMC culture with coronavirus spike peptide pools or control peptides (ViraFEST assay). What these receptors recognize is not known. The sequencing here drew on CD4+ T cells from blood, cultured in vitro, taken before SARS-CoV-2 vaccination. All receptors come from a human donor who had recovered from COVID-19.

This clonotype was found once. In DNA form, the CDR3 reads TGCAGTGCTGGAGGGATTAATGAGCAGTTCTTC. Translated, it gives CSAGGINEQFF. V gene TRBV20-1 combines with J gene TRBJ2-1; tentatively, D is TRBD2 (6 bases). CDR1 is DFQATT, CDR2 SNEGSKA, per germline (reference sequence). The ends were cut back, 5 bases at V and 7 bases at J, with 9 bases in the middle. There are 11 residues in the CDR3.

The chain links TRBV10-3 to TRBJ1-5; D perhaps matches TRBD1 (5 bases). Germline assignment: CDR1 ENHRY and CDR2 SYGVKD. The CDR3 length is 15 residues. V was clipped by 1 base and J by 3 bases, with 10 bases between them. In nucleotides, the CDR3 is TGTGCCATCAGTGAGTGGGACGGAGACAATCAGCCCCAGCATTTT. Protein sequence: CAISEWDGDNQPQHF.

This clonotype was found a few times. The chain uses TRBV6-2 or TRBV6-3 and TRBJ2-3; D gene unclear. The CDR3 has 15 residues. The germline CDR1 and CDR2 sequences are MNHEY and SVGEGT. Trimming removed 2 bases at V and 1 base at J, with 10 bases between. The CDR3 DNA reads TGTGCCAGCAGTTACAGTTTTGTGCGCACAGATACGCAGTATTTT. It codes for CASSYSFVRTDTQYF.

The rearrangement uses TRBV28 and TRBJ2-5; D ambiguous. Germline-derived CDR1 and CDR2 are MDHEN and SYDVKM. Trimming removed 2 bases at V and 5 bases at J, with 9 bases between. The CDR3 runs 13 residues. The CDR3 region has the DNA TGTGCCAGCAGTTTAATCGGAGACGAGACCCAGTACTTC. Its protein product is CASSLIGDETQYF.

For the CDR3, the DNA is TGTGCCAGCAGCTTAGTGGGGACAGGGGTAGGCAATGAGCAGTTCTTC. It translates to CASSLVGTGVGNEQFF. The chain recombines TRBV11-3 with TRBJ2-1; 10 bases match TRBD1. This CDR3 is 16 amino acids long. Germline V CDR1 and CDR2: SGHNT, YENEEA. Losses at the gene ends were 1 base for V and 6 bases for J; bases not matched to a gene: 6.

The rearrangement joins TRBV2 to TRBJ2-1; TRBD1 matches 8 bases. V was clipped by 5 bases and J by 5 bases; unmatched bases: 5. CDR1 is SNHLY and CDR2 is FYNNEI in the germline V gene. The CDR3 runs to 14 residues. CDR3: CASSNDRGNNEQFF. CDR3 nucleotide sequence: TGTGCCAGCAGTAATGACAGGGGTAACAATGAGCAGTTCTTC.

The V call is TRBV18, the J call TRBJ1-5; D is undetermined. Per germline, CDR1 KGHSH and CDR2 LQKENI. There are 12 residues in the CDR3. The ends were cut back, 4 bases at V and 5 bases at J, with 6 bases in the middle. The CDR3 DNA reads TGTGCCAGCTCACTCACCGATCAGCCCCAGCATTTT. As protein: CASSLTDQPQHF. Full variable domain (remainder filled in from reference TRBV18 and TRBJ1-5): NAGVMQNPRHLVRRRGQEARLRCSPMKGHSHVYWYRQLPEEGLKFMVYLQKENIIDESGMPKERFSAEFPKEGPSILRIQQVVRGDSAAYFCASSLTDQPQHFGDGTRLSIL.

J is TRBJ2-3 and V is TRBV27, with D possibly being TRBD1 (5 bases). This CDR3 has 12 amino acids. Trimming shortened V by 6 bases and J by 6 bases, and 10 bases separated the two germline ends. CDR1 is MNHEY and CDR2 is SMNVEV in the germline V gene (reference sequence). The CDR3 protein is CASSPKGDTQYF. The CDR3 DNA reads TGTGCCAGCAGCCCAAAGGGGGATACGCAGTATTTT.

J is TRBJ1-6 and V is TRBV6-5, with D hard to call. This CDR3 spans 16 amino acids. The V and J ends lost 4 bases and 7 bases respectively, with 17 bases between them. CDR1 is MNHEY, CDR2 SVGAGI, per germline. CDR3 region: CASSLPPAGGNSPLHF. As DNA, the CDR3 is TGTGCCAGCAGTTTGCCCCCAGCGGGAGGGAATTCACCCCTCCACTTT.